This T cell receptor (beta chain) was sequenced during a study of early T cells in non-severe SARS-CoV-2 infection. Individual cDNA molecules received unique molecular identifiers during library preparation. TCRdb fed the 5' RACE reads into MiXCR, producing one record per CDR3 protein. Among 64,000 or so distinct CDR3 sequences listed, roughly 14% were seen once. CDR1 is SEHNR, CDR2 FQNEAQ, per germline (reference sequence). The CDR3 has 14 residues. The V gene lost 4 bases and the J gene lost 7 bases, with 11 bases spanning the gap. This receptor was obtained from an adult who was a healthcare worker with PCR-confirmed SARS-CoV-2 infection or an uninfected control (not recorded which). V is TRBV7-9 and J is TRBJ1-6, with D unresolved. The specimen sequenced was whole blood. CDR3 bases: TGTGCCAGCAGCTCGGTGGTGGGGAATTCACCCCTCCACTTT. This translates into CASSSVVGNSPLHF.